Shown below are 7 T cell receptor beta chains from a single sample sequenced in a study of blood T cell repertoires in COVID-19. Generated by immunoSEQ multiplex PCR, the TCRdb table keeps only in-frame clones and is missing some. The sample records approximately 100,000 clones, roughly nine tenths being singletons. The specimen sequenced was peripheral blood. The source of these receptors is a woman older than 75 in a cohort sampled during active COVID-19.

The chain couples TRBV18 to TRBJ2-3; 7 positions match TRBD2. CDR3 length: 15 amino acids. V lost 5 bases to trimming and J lost 4 bases; unmatched junction nucleotides: 9. The germline CDR1 and CDR2 sequences are KGHSH and LQKENI. The CDR3: CASSTGPGGADTQYF. The CDR3 DNA is TGTGCCAGCTCAACCGGGCCGGGGGGAGCAGATACGCAGTATTTT. The full variable domain, its missing parts supplied by reference TRBV18 and TRBJ2-3, is NAGVMQNPRHLVRRRGQEARLRCSPMKGHSHVYWYRQLPEEGLKFMVYLQKENIIDESGMPKERFSAEFPKEGPSILRIQQVVRGDSAAYFCASSTGPGGADTQYFGPGTRLTVL.

The chain uses TRBV24-1 and TRBJ2-7, with D perhaps matching TRBD1 (5 bases). This CDR3 region has 12 residues. The germline CDR1 and CDR2 sequences are KGHDR and SFDVKD. The V and J ends lost 6 bases and 5 bases respectively, with 10 bases between them. In DNA, the CDR3 is TGTGCCACCAGTCCAGGGTTGGACGAGCAGTACTTC. It specifies CATSPGLDEQYF.

The chain links TRBV18 to TRBJ2-3; 10 nucleotides line up with TRBD2. The J segment lost 1 base and the V segment lost 6 bases, leaving 4 bases of the junction unmatched. The CDR3 spans 15 residues. Germline V gene data show CDR1 as KGHSH and CDR2 as LQKENI. The CDR3 coding sequence is TGTGCCAGCTCTAGAGGGACTAGCGGCACAGATACGCAGTATTTT. Its protein is CASSRGTSGTDTQYF. Combining the CDR3 with reference TRBV18 and TRBJ2-3 gives the whole variable domain NAGVMQNPRHLVRRRGQEARLRCSPMKGHSHVYWYRQLPEEGLKFMVYLQKENIIDESGMPKERFSAEFPKEGPSILRIQQVVRGDSAAYFCASSRGTSGTDTQYFGPGTRLTVL.

As to this clone: The missing conserved phenylalanine or tryptophan at the end of this CDR3 makes a read error likely. The chain employs TRBV27 and TRBJ2-7; possibly TRBD1 for D (7 bases). CDR3 size: 15 residues. Germline CDR1 is MNHEY and CDR2 is SMNVEV (reference sequence). The ends were cut back, 4 bases at V and 6 bases at J, with 19 bases in the middle. The DNA for the CDR3 is TGTGCCAGCAGTTCAGACAGGGCCCTCGGGAGCGAGCAGTACCTC. Translation gives CASSSDRALGSEQYL.

This clone was recorded once. The chain recombines TRBV9 with TRBJ1-1, with 9 bases fitting TRBD1. Germline V CDR1 and CDR2: SGDLS, YYNGEE. The CDR3 length is 14 residues. The V and J ends lost 3 bases and 10 bases, in that order; junction bases with no gene match: 10. The CDR3 protein is CASSARLTGGRAFF. The CDR3 nucleotides read TGTGCCAGCAGCGCTAGGTTGACAGGGGGGCGAGCTTTCTTT.

The chain uses TRBV19 and TRBJ1-1; perhaps TRBD1 as D (6 bases). This CDR3 contains 13 residues. Looked up from germline, CDR1 is LNHDA and CDR2 is SQIVND (reference sequence). V was cut by 10 bases and J by 1 base, with 13 bases left in between. CDR3 nucleotides: TGTGCCACAATGCAGGGGCAGAACACTGAAGCTTTCTTT. Translating it yields CATMQGQNTEAFF.

This chain links TRBV13 with TRBJ2-5, with TRBD1 as a possible D gene (6 bases). This CDR3 region has 14 residues. Germline V gives CDR1 PRHDT, CDR2 FYEKMQ (reference sequence). With 2 bases removed from V and 5 bases from J, the gap between germline ends came to 12 bases. CDR3 DNA: TGTGCCAGCAGCTTACAACAGGGACGGGAGACCCAGTACTTC. Translation gives CASSLQQGRETQYF.